This TCR beta chain comes out of a study of blood T cell repertoires in COVID-19. Using immunoSEQ multiplex PCR, the repertoire was profiled, and TCRdb retains in-frame clones only, with some absent. The table has about 180,000 clones, 80% to 90% seen once. This CDR3 has 16 residues. CDR1 is MGHDK, CDR2 SYGVNS, per germline. Germline trimming cut 3 bases from V and 5 bases from J; bases unmatched to any gene: 10. This chain joins TRBV25-1 and TRBJ2-5, with 9 bases matching TRBD1. This TCR came from a woman aged 40 to 49 with acute COVID-19. Material for sequencing was PBMCs or T cells enriched from blood (not recorded which). The CDR3 here is CASSELTGGEKETQYF. The CDR3 nucleotides read TGTGCCAGCAGTGAGTTGACAGGGGGAGAAAAGGAGACCCAGTACTTC.